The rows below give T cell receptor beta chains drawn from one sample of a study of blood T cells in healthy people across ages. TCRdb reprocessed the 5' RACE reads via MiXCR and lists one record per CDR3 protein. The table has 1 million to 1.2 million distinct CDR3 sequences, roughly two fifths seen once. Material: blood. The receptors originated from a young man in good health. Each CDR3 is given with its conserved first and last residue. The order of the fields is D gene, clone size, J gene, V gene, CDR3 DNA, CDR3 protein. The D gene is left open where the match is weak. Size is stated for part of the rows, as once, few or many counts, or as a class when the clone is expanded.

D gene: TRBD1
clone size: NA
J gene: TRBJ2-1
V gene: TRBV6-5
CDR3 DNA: TGTGCCAGCAGCCCCGGCAGGGGGCCCCACAATGAGCAGTTCTTC
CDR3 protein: CASSPGRGPHNEQFF

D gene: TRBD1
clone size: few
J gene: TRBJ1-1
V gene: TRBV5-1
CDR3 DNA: TGCGCCAGCAGCTTGGGGGAAGGGACCGGGACAGCTGAAGCTTTCTTT
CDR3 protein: CASSLGEGTGTAEAFF

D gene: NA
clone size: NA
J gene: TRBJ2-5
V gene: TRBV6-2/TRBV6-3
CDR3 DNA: TGTGCCAGCAGTTACCCGACTGGCGGACCATTCCAAATCGGGACCCAGTACTTC
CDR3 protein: CASSYPTGGPFQIGTQYF

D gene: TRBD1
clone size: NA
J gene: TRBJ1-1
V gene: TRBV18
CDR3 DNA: TGTGCCAGCTCACCATCCGGGACAGGGGATGGCACTGAAGCTTTCTTT
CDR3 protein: CASSPSGTGDGTEAFF

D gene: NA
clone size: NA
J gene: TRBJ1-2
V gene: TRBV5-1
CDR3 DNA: TGCGCCAGCAGCCTTCAACAGGGTTCAAAGGGGGGCTACACCTTC
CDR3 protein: CASSLQQGSKGGYTF

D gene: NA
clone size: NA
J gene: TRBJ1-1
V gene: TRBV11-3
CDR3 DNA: TGTGCCAGCAGCCTCACCCCAGGGTTGGGCACTGAAGCTTTCTTT
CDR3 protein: CASSLTPGLGTEAFF

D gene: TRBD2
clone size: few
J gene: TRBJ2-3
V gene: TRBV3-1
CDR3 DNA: TGTGCCAGCCAAGCCCTAGCGGGGGGCTTCACAGATACGCAGTATTTT
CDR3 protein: CASQALAGGFTDTQYF

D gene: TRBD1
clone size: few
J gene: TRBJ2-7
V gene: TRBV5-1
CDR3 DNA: TGCGCCAGCAGCTTGGTATCGGGGACAGGATCCTACGAGCAGTACTTC
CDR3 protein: CASSLVSGTGSYEQYF

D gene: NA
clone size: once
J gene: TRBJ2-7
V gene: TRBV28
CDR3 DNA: TGTGCCAGCAGCTCCCCGAGCTCCTACAATGAGCAGTACTTC
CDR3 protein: CASSSPSSYNEQYF

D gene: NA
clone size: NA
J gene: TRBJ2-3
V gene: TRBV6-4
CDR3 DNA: TGTGCCAGCAGTGACGCGAGTTGGGGAAATACGCAGTATTTT
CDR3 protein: CASSDASWGNTQYF

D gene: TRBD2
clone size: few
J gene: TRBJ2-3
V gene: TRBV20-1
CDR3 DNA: TGCAGTGCTAGAGCCCCCCGGGGGGGGCAAACAGATACGCAGTATTTT
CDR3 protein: CSARAPRGGQTDTQYF

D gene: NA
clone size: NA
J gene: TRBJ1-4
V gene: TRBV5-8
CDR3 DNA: TGTGCCAGCAGCTGGTCCGGGACGGACGGTGCAACTAATGAAAAACTGTTTTTT
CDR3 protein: CASSWSGTDGATNEKLFF

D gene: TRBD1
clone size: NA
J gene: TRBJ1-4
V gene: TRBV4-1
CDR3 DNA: TGCGCCAGCAGCCAAGCAACCGGGACAGGGCAAGAAAAACTGTTTTTT
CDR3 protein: CASSQATGTGQEKLFF

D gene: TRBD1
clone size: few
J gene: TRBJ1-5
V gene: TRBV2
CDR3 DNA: TGTGCCAGCAGCCTGACAGGGGCATGGTTACGCTTTGGCAATCAGCCCCAGCATTTT
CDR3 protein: CASSLTGAWLRFGNQPQHF

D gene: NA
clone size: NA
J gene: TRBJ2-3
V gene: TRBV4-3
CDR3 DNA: TGCACCAGCAGCCAAGGCCGTACCTCGACGCAGTATTTT
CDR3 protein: CTSSQGRTSTQYF

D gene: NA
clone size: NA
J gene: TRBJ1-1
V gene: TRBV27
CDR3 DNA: TGTGCCACTATCCGGGGGGCAGGGTGGGACACTGAAGCTTTCTTT
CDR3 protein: CATIRGAGWDTEAFF

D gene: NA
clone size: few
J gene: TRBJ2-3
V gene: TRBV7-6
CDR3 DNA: TGTGCCAGCAGCTTAGCCATACAGGGGAGGTTACTTGTCGCAGATACGCAGTATTTT
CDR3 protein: CASSLAIQGRLLVADTQYF

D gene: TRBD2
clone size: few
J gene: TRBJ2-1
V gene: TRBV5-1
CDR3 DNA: TGCGCCAGCAGCTTGTCCAGCGGGGTAGCCAATGAGCAGTTCTTC
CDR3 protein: CASSLSSGVANEQFF

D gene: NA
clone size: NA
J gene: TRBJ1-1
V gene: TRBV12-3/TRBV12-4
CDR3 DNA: TGTGCCAGCAGCCTGGGGGGGATGCAGGAAGCTTTCTTT
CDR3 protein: CASSLGGMQEAFF

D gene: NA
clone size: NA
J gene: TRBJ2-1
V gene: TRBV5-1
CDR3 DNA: TGCGCCAGCAAGGCAGGGGACTACAATGAGCAGTTCTTC
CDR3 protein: CASKAGDYNEQFF

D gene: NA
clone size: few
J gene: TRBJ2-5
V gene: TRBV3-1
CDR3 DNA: TGTGCCAGCAGCCAAGATGCCGAACGACGGCAGTACTTC
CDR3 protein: CASSQDAERRQYF

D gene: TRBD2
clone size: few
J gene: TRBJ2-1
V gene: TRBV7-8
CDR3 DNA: TGTGCCAGCAGCTTAGCAAGGAGGGTAGCGGGGGAGTCCTACAATGAGCAGTTCTTC
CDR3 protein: CASSLARRVAGESYNEQFF

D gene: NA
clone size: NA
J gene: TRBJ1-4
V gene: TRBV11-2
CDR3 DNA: TGTGCCAGCAGCTTAGGGGCAACAACTAATGAAAAACTGTTTTTT
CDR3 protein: CASSLGATTNEKLFF

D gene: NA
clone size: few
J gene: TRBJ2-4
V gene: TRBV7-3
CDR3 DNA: TGTGCCAGCAGCTTGGGACCCCGGGAAAACATTCAGTACTTC
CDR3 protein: CASSLGPRENIQYF

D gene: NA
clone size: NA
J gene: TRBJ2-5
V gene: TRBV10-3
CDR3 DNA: TGTGCCATCAGGGGGAATGTGATTCCTCAAGAGACCCAGTACTTC
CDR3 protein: CAIRGNVIPQETQYF

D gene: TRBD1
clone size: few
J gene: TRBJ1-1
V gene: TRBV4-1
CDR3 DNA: TGCGCCAGCAGCCGAGGCGACAGGGCTGGTGAAGCTTTCTTT
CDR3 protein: CASSRGDRAGEAFF

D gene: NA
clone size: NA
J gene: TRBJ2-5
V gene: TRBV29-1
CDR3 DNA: TGCAGCGTTGCCCGGGGGTGGGGAGAGACCCAGTACTTC
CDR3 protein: CSVARGWGETQYF

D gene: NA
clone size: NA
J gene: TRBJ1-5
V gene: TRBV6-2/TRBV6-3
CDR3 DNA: TGTGCCAGCACCTACGGGGGGATAGCAAATCAGCCCCAGCATTTT
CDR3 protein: CASTYGGIANQPQHF

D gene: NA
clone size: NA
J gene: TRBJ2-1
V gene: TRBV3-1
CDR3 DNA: TGTGCCAGCAGCCGCCCCAGGCCTGTGTACAATGAGCAGTTCTTC
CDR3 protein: CASSRPRPVYNEQFF

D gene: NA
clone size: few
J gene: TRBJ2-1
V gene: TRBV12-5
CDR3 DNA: TGTGCTAGTGGTGAAACAATGAATGAGCAGTTCTTC
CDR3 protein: CASGETMNEQFF

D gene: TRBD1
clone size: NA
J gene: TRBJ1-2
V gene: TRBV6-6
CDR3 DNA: TGTGCCAGCAGTCCGACAGGGCTACTTACGGATGGCTACACCTTC
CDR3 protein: CASSPTGLLTDGYTF

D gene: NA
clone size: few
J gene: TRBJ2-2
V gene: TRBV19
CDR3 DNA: TGTGCCAGTAGTGCCGGGGCGGGCACCGGGGAGCTGTTTTTT
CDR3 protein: CASSAGAGTGELFF

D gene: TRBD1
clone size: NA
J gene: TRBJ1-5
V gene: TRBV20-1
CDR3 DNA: TGCAGTGCTCTACCAAGACAGGGGGATAGTAGCAATCAGCCCCAGCATTTT
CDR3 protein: CSALPRQGDSSNQPQHF

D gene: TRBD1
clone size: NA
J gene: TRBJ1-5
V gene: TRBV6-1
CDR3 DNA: TGTGTCAGCAGTGCTTCCGGGACAGTCAATCAGCCCCAGCATTTT
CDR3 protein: CVSSASGTVNQPQHF

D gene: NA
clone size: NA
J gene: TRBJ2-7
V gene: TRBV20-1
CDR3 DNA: TGCAGTGCCGAGTGGTTCTACGAGCAGTACTTC
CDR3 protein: CSAEWFYEQYF

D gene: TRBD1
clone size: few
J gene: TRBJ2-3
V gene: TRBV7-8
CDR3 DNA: TGTGCCAGCAGCTTAATGGGGACAGGGACCGATACGCAGTATTTT
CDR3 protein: CASSLMGTGTDTQYF

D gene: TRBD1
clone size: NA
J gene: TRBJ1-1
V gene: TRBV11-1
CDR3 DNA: TGTGCCAGCAGCCCCCGGGACAGCCGATACACTGAAGCTTTCTTT
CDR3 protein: CASSPRDSRYTEAFF

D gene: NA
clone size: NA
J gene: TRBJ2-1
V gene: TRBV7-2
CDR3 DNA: TGTGCCAGCAGCCGACCGGAGAATGAGCAGTTCTTC
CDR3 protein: CASSRPENEQFF

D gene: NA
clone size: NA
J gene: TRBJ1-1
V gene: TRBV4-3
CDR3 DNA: TGCGCCAGCAGCCCAAGGGGCAAGGAAGATGAAGCTTTCTTT
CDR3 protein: CASSPRGKEDEAFF

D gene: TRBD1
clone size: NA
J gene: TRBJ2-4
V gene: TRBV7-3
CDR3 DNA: TGTACCAGCAGCAGGTTTCCGGGACAGAAAAACATTCAGTACTTC
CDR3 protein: CTSSRFPGQKNIQYF

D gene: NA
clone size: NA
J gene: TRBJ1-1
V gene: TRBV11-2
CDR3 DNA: TGTGCCAGCAGTTTAAACCCGGACTACACTGAAGCTTTCTTT
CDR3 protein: CASSLNPDYTEAFF

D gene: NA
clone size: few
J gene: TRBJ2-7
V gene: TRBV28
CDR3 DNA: TGTGCCACCCTAGATGGCGCCAGGAGGTACGAGCAGTACTTC
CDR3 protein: CATLDGARRYEQYF

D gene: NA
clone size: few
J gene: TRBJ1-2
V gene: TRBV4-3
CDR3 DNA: TGCGCCAGCAGCCAAGGGGAGACGACCTATGGCTACACCTTC
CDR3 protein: CASSQGETTYGYTF

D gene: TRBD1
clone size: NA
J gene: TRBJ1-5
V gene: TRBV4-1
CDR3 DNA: TGCGCCAGCAGCCAAGGGACAGGGGGCTCCTATAGCAATCAGCCCCAGCATTTT
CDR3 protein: CASSQGTGGSYSNQPQHF

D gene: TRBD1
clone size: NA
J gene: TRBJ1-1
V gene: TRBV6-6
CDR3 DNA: TGTGCCAGCAGTTCTCGGACAGGAGTACTCCCCACTGAAGCTTTCTTT
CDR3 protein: CASSSRTGVLPTEAFF

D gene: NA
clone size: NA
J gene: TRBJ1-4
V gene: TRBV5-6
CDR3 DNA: TGTGCCAGCAGCCCGTACACAGCAACTAATGAAAAACTGTTTTTT
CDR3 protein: CASSPYTATNEKLFF

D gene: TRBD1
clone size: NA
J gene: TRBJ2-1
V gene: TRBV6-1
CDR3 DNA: TGTGCCAGCAGTGGGCCTACAGGGGGTTCGTCCTACAATGAGCAGTTCTTC
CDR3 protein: CASSGPTGGSSYNEQFF

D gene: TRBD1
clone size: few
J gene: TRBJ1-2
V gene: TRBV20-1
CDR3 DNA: TGCAGTGCTCAATCGACAGGGTGGGATCTGGCACGATATGGCTACACCTTC
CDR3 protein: CSAQSTGWDLARYGYTF

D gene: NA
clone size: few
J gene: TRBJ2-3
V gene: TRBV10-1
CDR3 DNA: TGCGCCACCAGGCCGGGCGGCACAGATACGCAGTATTTT
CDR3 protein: CATRPGGTDTQYF

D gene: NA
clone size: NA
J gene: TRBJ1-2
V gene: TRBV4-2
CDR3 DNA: TGTGCCAGCATCCAAGAGAATCAGGGCGTCTATGGCTACACCTTC
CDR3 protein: CASIQENQGVYGYTF

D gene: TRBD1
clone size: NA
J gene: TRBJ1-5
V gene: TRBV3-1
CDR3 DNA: TGTGCCAGCAGCCAAGATTCCCTCCCCGGGACGGAAACCCCGACAGGGCGACAGCCCCAGCATTTT
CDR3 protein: CASSQDSLPGTETPTGRQPQHF

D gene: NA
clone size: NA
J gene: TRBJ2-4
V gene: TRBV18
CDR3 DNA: TGTGCCAGCTCACCCCCTGTGGGACCCAAAAACATTCAGTACTTC
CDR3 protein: CASSPPVGPKNIQYF

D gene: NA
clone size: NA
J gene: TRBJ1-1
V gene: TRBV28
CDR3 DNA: TGTGCCAGCAATGGGGTCAACACTGAAGCTTTCTTT
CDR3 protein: CASNGVNTEAFF

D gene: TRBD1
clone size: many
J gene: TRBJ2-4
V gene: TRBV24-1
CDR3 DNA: TGTGCCACCAGTGATTCCGGGACAGGGGGCGCGAACATTCAGTACTTC
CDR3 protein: CATSDSGTGGANIQYF

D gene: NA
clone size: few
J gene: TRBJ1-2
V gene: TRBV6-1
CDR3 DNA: TGTGCCAGCAGTGTTTTAAATGGCTACACCTTC
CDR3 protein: CASSVLNGYTF